These 22 T cell receptor beta chains were sequenced from one sample in a study of blood T cell repertoires in COVID-19. Method: immunoSEQ multiplex PCR; TCRdb's copy keeps in-frame clones and lacks some. There are approximately 61,000 clones in the sample; approximately 83% occur only once, and about 14% lies in the top ten. Sequenced: peripheral blood. Every receptor here comes from a human donor in a cohort sampled during active COVID-19.

This chain uses TRBV6-1 with TRBJ2-4; TRBD2 might be the D (7 bases). The germline gives CDR1 MNHNS, CDR2 SASEGT. Trimming left V 3 bases short and J 1 base short, with 13 bases between. This CDR3 is built from 16 residues. DNA for the CDR3: TGTGCCAGCAGTGATGGGGGGGCTGTGGCCAAAAACATTCAGTACTTC. Encoded protein: CASSDGGAVAKNIQYF.

The J gene is TRBJ1-2, the V gene TRBV19, with 10 bases aligning to TRBD1. This CDR3 region has 14 residues. Germline V gene sequence: CDR1 LNHDA, CDR2 SQIVND (reference sequence). Unmatched junction bases numbered 6, after V lost 10 bases and J lost 1 base. This CDR3 reads CATTGTGVNYGYTF. The CDR3 DNA is TGTGCCACCACCGGGACAGGGGTTAACTATGGCTACACCTTC.

The V and J genes are TRBV9 and TRBJ2-3; 14 bases are a match to TRBD2. CDR3 length: 18 residues. The V segment lost 4 bases and the J segment 2 bases; nucleotides outside the gene matches: 9. The germline gives CDR1 SGDLS, CDR2 YYNGEE. Here the CDR3 DNA reads TGTGCCAGCAGCTCCCGACGGACTAGCGGGAGGCCCACAGATACGCAGTATTTT. Protein sequence: CASSSRRTSGRPTDTQYF.

The chain links TRBV19 to TRBJ1-5; 8 bases are shared with TRBD1. V trimming: 4 bases; J trimming: 0 bases; junction bases outside the gene matches: 5. CDR1 and CDR2 (germline): LNHDA, SQIVND (reference sequence). The CDR3 is 16 residues long. The CDR3 sequence is CASSRGQGPSNQPQHF. In DNA form, the CDR3 reads TGTGCCAGTAGTAGAGGACAGGGACCTAGCAATCAGCCCCAGCATTTT.

The chain is built from TRBV14 and TRBJ1-1, with 9 bases fitting TRBD1. This CDR3 contains 15 residues. Germline assignment: CDR1 SGHDN and CDR2 FVKESK. The J segment lost 0 bases and the V segment lost 4 bases, leaving 3 bases of the junction unmatched. CDR3 protein: CASSPGQGMNTEAFF. CDR3 coding DNA: TGTGCCAGCAGCCCTGGACAGGGGATGAACACTGAAGCTTTCTTT.

The chain joins TRBV5-1 to TRBJ1-1; 7 bases map to TRBD1. The ends lost 1 base at V and 3 bases at J; junction bases unmatched: 6. The germline V gene encodes CDR1 SGHRS and CDR2 YFSETQ. This CDR3 has 15 residues. CDR3 in amino acids: CASSLPTGVHTEAFF. The CDR3 DNA reads TGCGCCAGCAGCTTGCCTACAGGGGTCCACACTGAAGCTTTCTTT.

This clone was detected only a few times. The CDR3 sequence is CASSPGFSGANVLTF. The CDR3 DNA is TGTGCCAGCAGCCCCGGGTTCTCTGGGGCCAACGTCCTGACTTTC. The rearrangement uses TRBV5-4 and TRBJ2-6; D not certain. CDR1 and CDR2 from the germline V gene are SGHNT and YYREEE (reference sequence). This CDR3 is built from 15 residues. V was cut by 4 bases and J by 0 bases, with 8 bases left in between. Full variable domain (remainder filled in from reference TRBV5-4 and TRBJ2-6): ETGVTQSPTHLIKTRGQQVTLRCSSQSGHNTVSWYQQALGQGPQFIFQYYREEENGRGNFPPRFSGLQFPNYSSELNVNALELDDSALYLCASSPGFSGANVLTFGAGSRLTVL.

This clone showed up just once. The J gene is TRBJ2-7, the V gene TRBV27, with 8 bases aligning to TRBD1. The germline V gene has CDR1 MNHEY and CDR2 SMNVEV (reference sequence). V lost 5 bases, J lost 5 bases, and 11 bases stayed unmatched. The CDR3 is made up of 15 amino acids. CDR3 amino acids: CASSSDTTGVNEQYF. The CDR3 bases are TGTGCCAGCAGTAGCGATACGACAGGGGTGAACGAGCAGTACTTC.

The chain employs TRBV9 and TRBJ2-1; 12 bases match TRBD2. The CDR3 is made up of 18 amino acids. With 0 bases clipped from V and 6 bases from J, the junction kept 10 bases outside the gene matches. CDR1 is SGDLS, CDR2 YYNGEE, per germline. The CDR3 loop reads CASSVGVTRLAGANEQFF. CDR3 nucleotide sequence: TGTGCCAGCAGCGTAGGTGTGACCCGACTAGCGGGAGCCAATGAGCAGTTCTTC.

The J gene is TRBJ2-6, the V gene TRBV28; a possible D gene is TRBD1 (6 bases). The length of the CDR3 is 15 residues. Germline V lookup: CDR1 MDHEN, CDR2 SYDVKM. Trimming stripped 10 bases from V and 4 bases from J, with 17 bases between. The CDR3 loop is CATRDIQLGANVLTF. In nucleotides, the CDR3 is TGTGCCACTCGGGACATTCAATTGGGGGCCAACGTCCTGACTTTC.

The V call is TRBV28, the J call TRBJ1-1; the D gene is possibly TRBD1 (5 bases). V lost 6 bases, J lost 1 base, and 18 bases lay in between. Germline lookup yields CDR1 MDHEN and CDR2 SYDVKM. This CDR3 region has 16 residues. CDR3 sequence (DNA): TGTGCCAGCAGCCGAGGGTGGGAGGGGTCGAACACTGAAGCTTTCTTT. Translated: CASSRGWEGSNTEAFF.

The rearrangement links TRBV30 to TRBJ2-7; 8 bases are a match to TRBD1. Losses at the gene ends were 5 bases for V and 3 bases for J; bases not matched to a gene: 6. Germline CDR1 is GTSNPN and CDR2 is SVGIG (reference sequence). The CDR3 runs to 13 residues. The CDR3 bases are TGTGCCTGGGCCCCGGACAGGGACTACGAGCAGTACTTC. Translating gives CAWAPDRDYEQYF.

The chain joins TRBV5-1 to TRBJ2-3; the match to TRBD2 covers 7 bases. The CDR3 runs to 17 residues. The V segment lost 4 bases and the J segment 6 bases; nucleotides outside the gene matches: 17. Per the germline V gene, CDR1 is SGHRS and CDR2 is YFSETQ. CDR3 sequence reads: CASSPFTSATRGDTQYF. The CDR3 region has the DNA TGCGCCAGCAGCCCCTTCACTAGCGCCACACGAGGGGATACGCAGTATTTT.

The V gene is TRBV5-1, the J gene TRBJ2-2, with 8 bases aligning to TRBD1. The CDR3 contains 16 residues. Germline assignment: CDR1 SGHRS and CDR2 YFSETQ. V shed 4 bases and J 7 bases; nucleotides not matched to a gene: 12. The CDR3 DNA follows: TGCGCCAGCAGCGCAGCGGACAGGGCATTGAGCGGGGAGCTGTTTTTT. Translating it yields CASSAADRALSGELFF. Using reference TRBV5-1 and TRBJ2-2 for the parts outside the CDR3, the full variable domain is KAGVTQTPRYLIKTRGQQVTLSCSPISGHRSVSWYQQTPGQGLQFLFEYFSETQRNKGNFPGRFSGRQFSNSRSEMNVSTLELGDSALYLCASSAADRALSGELFFGEGSRLTVL.

V and J are TRBV5-1 and TRBJ2-3, with D possibly matching TRBD2 (6 bases). Germline CDR1 is SGHRS and CDR2 is YFSETQ. This CDR3 has 14 amino acids. V was trimmed by 4 bases and J by 2 bases, leaving 11 bases between them. Written as DNA, the CDR3 is TGCGCCAGCAGCCCCCGACTAGACACAGATACGCAGTATTTT. Protein: CASSPRLDTDTQYF.

This clone was found once. The chain employs TRBV5-1 and TRBJ1-3; D is uncertain. Trimming shortened V by 2 bases and J by 4 bases, and 16 bases separated the two germline ends. CDR3 size: 16 residues. Germline V lookup: CDR1 SGHRS, CDR2 YFSETQ. CDR3 sequence reads: CASSLGEHSQGNTIYF. CDR3 coding DNA: TGCGCCAGCAGCTTAGGTGAACATAGCCAAGGAAACACCATATATTTT.

This chain links TRBV6-2 or TRBV6-3 with TRBJ2-7; weak D call: TRBD1 (5 bases). V was clipped by 4 bases and J by 1 base, with 14 bases between them. From germline, CDR1 is MNHEY and CDR2 SVGEGT. The CDR3 has 15 amino acids. The CDR3 region has the DNA TGTGCCAGCAGTTCGACTGCCAGGGCGTCCTACGAGCAGTACTTC. Its translation: CASSSTARASYEQYF.

The chain couples TRBV5-4 to TRBJ2-5, with TRBD1 matching over 8 bases. Germline CDR1 reads SGHNT; CDR2 reads YYREEE (reference sequence). This CDR3 comprises 17 residues. Trimming at V came to 0 bases and at J to 1 base, leaving 8 bases not matched to a gene. The CDR3: CASSLGGRGLAQETQYF. The CDR3 DNA is TGTGCCAGCAGCTTGGGGGGCAGGGGGCTTGCCCAAGAGACCCAGTACTTC.

The rearrangement links TRBV10-1 to TRBJ2-1, with a weak D call TRBD2 (6 bases). The CDR3 length is 11 residues. Per germline, CDR1 WNHNN and CDR2 SYGVQD (reference sequence). Trimming pared 11 bases from V and 6 bases from J, leaving 11 bases between. CDR3 in amino acids: CAPRRGNEQFF. The CDR3 bases are TGCGCCCCCCGGAGGGGCAATGAGCAGTTCTTC.

The gene calls are TRBV11-3 and TRBJ1-1; D is perhaps TRBD1 (5 bases). The CDR3 length is 14 residues. V was trimmed by 8 bases and J by 0 bases, leaving 13 bases between them. Looked up from germline, CDR1 is SGHNT and CDR2 is YENEEA. CDR3 residues: CASRKDTLNTEAFF. CDR3 nucleotide sequence: TGTGCCAGCCGTAAGGACACCTTGAACACTGAAGCTTTCTTT.

The gene calls are TRBV5-1 and TRBJ2-1; TRBD2 matches at 8 bases. Germline-derived CDR1 and CDR2 are SGHRS and YFSETQ. Trimming removed 1 base from V and 12 bases from J; junction bases left unmatched: 9. This CDR3 is 14 amino acids long. Here the CDR3 DNA reads TGCGCCAGCAGCTTGACTGCGGGGGGTAAAGGGCAGTTCTTC. Its protein product is CASSLTAGGKGQFF.

The chain uses TRBV5-1 and TRBJ2-3; perhaps TRBD1 as D (5 bases). Germline V gene sequence: CDR1 SGHRS, CDR2 YFSETQ. CDR3 length equals 16 residues. Trimming removed 1 base at V and 6 bases at J, with 18 bases between. The CDR3 loop reads CASSLNPSGLRDTQYF. The CDR3 DNA reads as TGCGCCAGCAGCTTGAACCCGTCAGGGCTACGGGATACGCAGTATTTT.